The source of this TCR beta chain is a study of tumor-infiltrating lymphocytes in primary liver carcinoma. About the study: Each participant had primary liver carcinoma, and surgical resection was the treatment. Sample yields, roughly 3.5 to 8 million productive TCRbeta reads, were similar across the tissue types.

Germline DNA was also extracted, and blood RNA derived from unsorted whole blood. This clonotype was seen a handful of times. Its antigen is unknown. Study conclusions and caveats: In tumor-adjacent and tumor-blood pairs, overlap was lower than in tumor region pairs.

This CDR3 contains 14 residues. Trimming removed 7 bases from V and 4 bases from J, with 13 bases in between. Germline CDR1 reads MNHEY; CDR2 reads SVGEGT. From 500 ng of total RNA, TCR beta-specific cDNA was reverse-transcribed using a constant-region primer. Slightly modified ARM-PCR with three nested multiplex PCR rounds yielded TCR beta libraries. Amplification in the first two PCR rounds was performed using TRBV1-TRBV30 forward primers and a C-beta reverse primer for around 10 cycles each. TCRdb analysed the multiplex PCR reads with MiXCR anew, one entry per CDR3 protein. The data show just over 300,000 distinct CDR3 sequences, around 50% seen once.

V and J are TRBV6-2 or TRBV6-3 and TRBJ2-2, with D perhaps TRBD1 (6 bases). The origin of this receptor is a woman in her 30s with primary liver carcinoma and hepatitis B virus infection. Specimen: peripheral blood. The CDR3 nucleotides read TGTGCCAGCAACCACAGGGTAGGCACCGGGGAGCTGTTTTTT. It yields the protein CASNHRVGTGELFF.